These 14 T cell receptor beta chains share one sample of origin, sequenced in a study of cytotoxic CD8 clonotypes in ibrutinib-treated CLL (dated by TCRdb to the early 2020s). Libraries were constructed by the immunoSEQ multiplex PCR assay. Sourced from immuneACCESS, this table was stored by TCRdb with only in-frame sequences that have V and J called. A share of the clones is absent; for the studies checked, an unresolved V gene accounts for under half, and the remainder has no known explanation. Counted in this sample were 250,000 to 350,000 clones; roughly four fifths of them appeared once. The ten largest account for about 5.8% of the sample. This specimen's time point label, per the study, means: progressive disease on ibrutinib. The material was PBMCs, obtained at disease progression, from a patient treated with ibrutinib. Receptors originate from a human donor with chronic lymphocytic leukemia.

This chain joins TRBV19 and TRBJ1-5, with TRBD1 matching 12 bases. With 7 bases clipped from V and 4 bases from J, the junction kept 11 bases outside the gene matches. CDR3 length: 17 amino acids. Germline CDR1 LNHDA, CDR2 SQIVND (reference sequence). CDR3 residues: CASTRGRGQGANQPQHF. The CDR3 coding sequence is TGTGCCAGTACCAGAGGTCGGGGACAGGGGGCGAATCAGCCCCAGCATTTT.

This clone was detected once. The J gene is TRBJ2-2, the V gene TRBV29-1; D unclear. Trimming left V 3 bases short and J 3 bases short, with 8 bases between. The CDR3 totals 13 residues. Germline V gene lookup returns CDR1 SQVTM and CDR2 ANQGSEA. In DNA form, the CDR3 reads TGCAGCGTTGATGGCGGTTACACCGGGGAGCTGTTTTTT. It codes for CSVDGGYTGELFF.

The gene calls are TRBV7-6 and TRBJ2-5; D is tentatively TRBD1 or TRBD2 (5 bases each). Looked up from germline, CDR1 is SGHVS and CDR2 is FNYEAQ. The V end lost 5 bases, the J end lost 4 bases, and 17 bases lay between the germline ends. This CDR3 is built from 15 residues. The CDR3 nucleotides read TGTGCCAGCAGCCCTGGGACCGGAAGCAGAGAGACCCAGTACTTC. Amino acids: CASSPGTGSRETQYF.

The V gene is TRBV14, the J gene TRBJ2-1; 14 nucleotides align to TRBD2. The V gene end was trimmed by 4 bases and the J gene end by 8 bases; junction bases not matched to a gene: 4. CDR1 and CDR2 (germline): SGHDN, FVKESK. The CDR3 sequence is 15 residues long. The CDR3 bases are TGTGCCAGCAGCCTAGGGACTAGCGGGGGTGATGAGCAGTTCTTC. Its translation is CASSLGTSGGDEQFF.

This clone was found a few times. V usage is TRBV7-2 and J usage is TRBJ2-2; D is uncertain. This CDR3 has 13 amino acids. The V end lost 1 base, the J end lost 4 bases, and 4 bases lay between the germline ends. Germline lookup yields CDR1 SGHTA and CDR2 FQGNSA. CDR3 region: CASSLGFTGELFF. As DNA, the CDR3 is TGTGCCAGCAGCTTAGGATTCACCGGGGAGCTGTTTTTT.

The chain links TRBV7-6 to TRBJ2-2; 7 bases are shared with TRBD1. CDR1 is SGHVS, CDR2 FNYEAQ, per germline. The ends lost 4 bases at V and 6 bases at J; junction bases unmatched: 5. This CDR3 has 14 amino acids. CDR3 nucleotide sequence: TGTGCCAGCAGCTATCTACAGGGGTCCGGGGAGCTGTTTTTT. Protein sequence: CASSYLQGSGELFF. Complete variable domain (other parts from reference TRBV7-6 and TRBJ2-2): GAGVSQSPRYKVTKRGQDVALRCDPISGHVSLYWYRQALGQGPEFLTYFNYEAQQDKSGLPNDRFSAERPEGSISTLTIQRTEQRDSAMYRCASSYLQGSGELFFGEGSRLTVL.

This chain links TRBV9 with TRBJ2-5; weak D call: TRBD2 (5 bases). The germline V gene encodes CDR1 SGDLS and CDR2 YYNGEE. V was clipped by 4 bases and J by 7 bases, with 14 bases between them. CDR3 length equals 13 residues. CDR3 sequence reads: CASSPSTEGTQYF. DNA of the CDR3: TGTGCCAGCAGCCCCTCTACAGAGGGGACCCAGTACTTC.

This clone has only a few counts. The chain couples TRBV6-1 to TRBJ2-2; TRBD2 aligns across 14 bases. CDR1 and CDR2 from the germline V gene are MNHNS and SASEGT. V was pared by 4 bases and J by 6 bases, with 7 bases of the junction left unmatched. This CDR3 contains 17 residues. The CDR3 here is CASSVTSGGANAGELFF. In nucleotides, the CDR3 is TGTGCCAGCAGTGTGACTAGCGGGGGGGCGAATGCCGGGGAGCTGTTTTTT.

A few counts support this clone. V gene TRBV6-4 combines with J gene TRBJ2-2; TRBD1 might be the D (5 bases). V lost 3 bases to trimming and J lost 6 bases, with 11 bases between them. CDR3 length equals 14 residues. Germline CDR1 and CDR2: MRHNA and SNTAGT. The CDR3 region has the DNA TGTGCCAGCAGTGATCGGCAGGGTGCCGGGGAGCTGTTTTTT. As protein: CASSDRQGAGELFF.

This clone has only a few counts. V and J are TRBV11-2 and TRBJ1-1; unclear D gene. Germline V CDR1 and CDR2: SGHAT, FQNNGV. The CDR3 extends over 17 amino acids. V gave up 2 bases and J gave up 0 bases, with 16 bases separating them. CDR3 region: CASSLWPRRVMNTEAFF. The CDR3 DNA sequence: TGTGCCAGCAGCTTATGGCCCAGGCGGGTCATGAACACTGAAGCTTTCTTT.

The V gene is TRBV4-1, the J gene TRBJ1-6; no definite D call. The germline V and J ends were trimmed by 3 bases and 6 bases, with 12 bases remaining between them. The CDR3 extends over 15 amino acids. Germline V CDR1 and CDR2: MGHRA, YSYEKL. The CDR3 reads CASSQANFGNSPLHF. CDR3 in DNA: TGCGCCAGCAGCCAGGCCAATTTTGGTAATTCACCCCTCCACTTT.

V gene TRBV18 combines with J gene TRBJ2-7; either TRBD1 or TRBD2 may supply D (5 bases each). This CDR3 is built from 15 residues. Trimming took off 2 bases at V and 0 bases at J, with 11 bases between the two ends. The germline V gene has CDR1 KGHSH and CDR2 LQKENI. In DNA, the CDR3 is TGTGCCAGCTCACCAGGGGGAGATAGCTCCTACGAGCAGTACTTC. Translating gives CASSPGGDSSYEQYF.

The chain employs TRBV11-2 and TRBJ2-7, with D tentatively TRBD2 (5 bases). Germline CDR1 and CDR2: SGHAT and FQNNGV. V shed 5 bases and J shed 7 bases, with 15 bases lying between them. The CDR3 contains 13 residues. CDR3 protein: CASSPGLIDEQYF. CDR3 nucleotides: TGTGCCAGCAGCCCCGGACTGATCGATGAGCAGTACTTC.

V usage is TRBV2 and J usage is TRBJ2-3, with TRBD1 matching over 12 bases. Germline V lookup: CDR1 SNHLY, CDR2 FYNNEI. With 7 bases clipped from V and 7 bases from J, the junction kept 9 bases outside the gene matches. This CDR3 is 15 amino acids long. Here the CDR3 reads CASIPGQGAQNTQYF. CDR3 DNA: TGTGCCAGCATACCGGGACAGGGGGCGCAGAATACGCAGTATTTT.